This T cell receptor beta chain was found in a study of patients and donors after allogeneic stem cell transplantation. TCRdb reprocessed the RT-PCR reads with MiXCR, giving one entry per CDR3 protein. The sample consists of about 74,000 distinct CDR3 sequences, more than 20% of them appearing once. After removal of 0 bases from V and 4 bases from J, the junction contained 6 bases not matched to a gene. Germline V gene data show CDR1 as SGHRS and CDR2 as YFSETQ. The CDR3 length is 15 residues. The genes are TRBV5-1 and TRBJ1-1, with 7 nucleotides matching TRBD1. Sequencing was performed on blood, either unsorted or a sorted T cell fraction (not recorded which). This receptor was identified in a human donor who was either an allogeneic HSCT recipient or a stem cell or donor lymphocyte infusion donor (not recorded which). It is not recorded whose cells these are; they may come from a transplant donor. CDR3 coding DNA: TGCGCCAGCAGCTTGGAAGGGACAGTGTTCACTGAAGCTTTCTTT. Translation: CASSLEGTVFTEAFF.